A selection of T cell receptor beta chains follows, all from one sample in a study of Ad26.COV2.S vaccination and SARS-CoV-2 variants. Profiled with immunoSEQ multiplex PCR; TCRdb holds only in-frame clones, not every one. Here the sample spans about 680,000 clones, about 90% being singletons. The input for sequencing was peripheral blood, taken in a trial of Ad26.COV2.S vaccine versus placebo. The receptors originated from a person between 18 and 65 years old who received the Ad26.COV2.S COVID-19 vaccine or a placebo. Both conserved end residues are part of each CDR3. The order of the fields is clone size, D gene, J gene, CDR3 length, V gene, CDR3 protein, CDR3 DNA. A D gene is named only where the DNA matches it firmly. Some rows mark clone size as missing; the rest say once, few, many or name a class of expanded clone.

- - TRBJ1-5 12 TRBV12-3/TRBV12-4 CASSARRGPQHF TGTGCCAGCAGTGCAAGGCGGGGGCCCCAGCATTTT
- TRBD1 TRBJ1-3 14 TRBV2 CASRDREAGNTIYF TGTGCCAGCAGGGACAGGGAAGCAGGAAACACCATATATTTT
- - TRBJ2-5 13 TRBV6-1 CASSEREQETQYF TGTGCCAGCAGTGAAAGGGAGCAAGAGACCCAGTACTTC
- TRBD1 TRBJ1-5 16 TRBV7-2 CASSSDRGRGNQPQHF TGTGCCAGCAGCTCGGACAGGGGGCGAGGCAATCAGCCCCAGCATTTT
- - TRBJ2-7 13 TRBV11-1 CASSAGLSYEQYF TGTGCCAGCAGCGCAGGCCTCTCCTACGAGCAGTACTTC
- - TRBJ1-5 15 TRBV2 CASSEPGTVNQPQHF TGTGCCAGCAGTGAACCTGGGACTGTCAATCAGCCCCAGCATTTT
- - TRBJ2-2 10 TRBV30 CAWGTGELFF TGTGCCTGGGGGACCGGGGAGCTGTTTTTT
- - TRBJ2-4 14 TRBV3-1/TRBV3-2 CASSGAAYQNIQYF TGTGCCAGCAGTGGGGCGGCATATCAAAACATTCAGTACTTC
- TRBD1 TRBJ1-3 16 TRBV18 CASSQRDRARGNTIYF TGTGCCAGCTCACAACGTGACAGGGCCAGAGGAAACACCATATATTTT
- TRBD1 TRBJ2-1 15 TRBV7-2 CASSFGGQAYNEQFF TGTGCCAGCAGCTTTGGGGGACAGGCTTACAATGAGCAGTTCTTC
- - TRBJ1-1 15 TRBV4-1 CASSQDKQGNTEAFF TGCGCCAGCAGCCAAGATAAACAGGGGAACACTGAAGCTTTCTTT
- - TRBJ1-2 14 TRBV7-2 CASTLLLGNYGYTF TGTGCCAGCACCCTCCTTCTGGGGAACTATGGCTACACCTTC
- - TRBJ2-7 13 TRBV6-5 CASSYGGTYEQYF TGTGCCAGCAGTTACGGGGGAACCTACGAGCAGTACTTC
many TRBD2 TRBJ2-7 14 TRBV11-2 CASSPGTSGYEQYF TGTGCCAGCAGCCCCGGGACTAGCGGCTACGAGCAGTACTTC
- TRBD1 TRBJ2-5 13 TRBV5-1 CASSLIGQGLGDF TGCGCCAGCAGCTTGATCGGACAGGGGTTGGGGGACTTC
- TRBD1 TRBJ2-3 13 TRBV24-1 CATDRGNTDTQYF TGTGCCACCGACAGGGGGAATACAGATACGCAGTATTTT
- TRBD1 TRBJ2-1 15 TRBV5-4 CASSPGTGDNNEQFF TGTGCCAGCAGTCCCGGGACAGGGGATAACAATGAGCAGTTCTTC
- TRBD1 TRBJ2-1 14 TRBV29-1 CSVGLGQADGEQFF TGCAGCGTTGGCCTGGGACAGGCGGACGGTGAGCAGTTCTTC
- TRBD1 TRBJ2-1 18 TRBV6-2/TRBV6-3 CASSFRDRGLSSYNEQFF TGTGCCAGCAGTTTCCGGGACAGGGGACTTAGTTCCTACAATGAGCAGTTCTTC
- - TRBJ1-5 14 TRBV6-2/TRBV6-3 CASSYGTFNQPQHF TGTGCCAGCAGTTACGGGACCTTCAATCAGCCCCAGCATTTT
- - TRBJ2-2 14 TRBV6-5 CASSYGAISGELFF TGTGCCAGCAGTTACGGGGCCATATCCGGGGAGCTGTTTTTT
- - TRBJ2-1 14 TRBV10-3 CAISEADRHNEQFF TGTGCCATCAGTGAAGCAGACAGGCACAATGAGCAGTTCTTC
- - TRBJ2-1 16 TRBV6-4 CASSMGITYYYNEQFF TGTGCCAGCAGTATGGGTATCACCTACTACTACAATGAGCAGTTCTTC
- - TRBJ1-1 14 TRBV3-1/TRBV3-2 CASSQEAGSTEAFF TGTGCCAGCAGCCAAGAGGCAGGGAGCACTGAAGCTTTCTTT
- - TRBJ2-7 15 TRBV18 CASSSEVARGYEQYF TGTGCCAGCTCAAGCGAGGTGGCTAGAGGCTACGAGCAGTACTTC
- - TRBJ2-6 16 TRBV30 CAWRTRGASGANVLTF TGTGCCTGGAGGACAAGGGGGGCCTCTGGGGCCAACGTCCTGACTTTC
- - TRBJ1-1 15 TRBV25-1 CASSEYGRGYTEAFF TGTGCCAGCAGTGAATACGGTAGGGGGTACACTGAAGCTTTCTTT
- - TRBJ1-5 16 TRBV7-9 CASSLEGVGSNQPQHF TGTGCCAGCAGCTTGGAAGGGGTGGGCAGCAATCAGCCCCAGCATTTT
- TRBD1 TRBJ1-2 15 TRBV16 CASSQSFQGVSGYTF TGTGCCAGCAGCCAATCCTTCCAGGGGGTATCTGGCTACACCTTC
- - TRBJ2-2 14 TRBV7-3 CASSPDSGTGELFF TGTGCCAGCAGCCCGGACAGTGGCACCGGGGAGCTGTTTTTT
- TRBD1 TRBJ2-7 14 TRBV18 CASSPGTGVYEQYF TGTGCCAGCTCACCAGGGACAGGGGTCTACGAGCAGTACTTC
- - TRBJ1-5 15 TRBV5-1 CASSLAGDGYQPQHF TGCGCCAGCAGCTTGGCCGGTGACGGCTATCAGCCCCAGCATTTT
few - TRBJ2-5 13 TRBV7-3 CASSLSGQETQYF TGTGCCAGCAGCTTAAGTGGACAAGAGACCCAGTACTTC
once TRBD2 TRBJ2-7 13 TRBV11-2 CASLRSGGYEQYF TGTGCCAGCCTGAGAAGCGGGGGATACGAGCAGTACTTC
- TRBD1 TRBJ1-2 15 TRBV7-9 CASSLASTGKVGYTF TGTGCCAGCAGCTTAGCGTCGACAGGGAAGGTCGGCTACACCTTC
- - TRBJ1-3 13 TRBV10-3 CAISGLSGNTIYF TGTGCCATCAGTGGACTTTCTGGAAACACCATATATTTT
- - TRBJ2-1 12 TRBV21-1 CASSRTYNEQFF TGTGCCAGCAGCAGGACTTACAATGAGCAGTTCTTC
- - TRBJ2-2 15 TRBV5-1 CASSLGTPNTGELFF TGCGCCAGCAGCTTGGGCACACCAAACACCGGGGAGCTGTTTTTT
- - TRBJ2-3 13 TRBV10-3 CAISRGSTDTQYF TGTGCCATCAGTAGGGGTAGCACAGATACGCAGTATTTT
- TRBD1 TRBJ1-1 14 TRBV7-9 CASSFGDRNTEAFF TGTGCCAGCAGCTTTGGGGACAGGAACACTGAAGCTTTCTTT
- - TRBJ1-2 15 TRBV18 CASSPPGGVHYGYTF TGTGCCAGCTCACCACCAGGTGGGGTACACTATGGCTACACCTTC
once TRBD2 TRBJ2-3 13 TRBV7-9 CASSLGGRDTQYF TGTGCCAGCAGCTTGGGGGGGAGAGATACGCAGTATTTT
- - TRBJ2-7 16 TRBV6-6 CASPLGGTDPQEEQYF TGTGCCAGCCCCTTGGGCGGGACAGATCCTCAAGAGGAGCAGTACTTC